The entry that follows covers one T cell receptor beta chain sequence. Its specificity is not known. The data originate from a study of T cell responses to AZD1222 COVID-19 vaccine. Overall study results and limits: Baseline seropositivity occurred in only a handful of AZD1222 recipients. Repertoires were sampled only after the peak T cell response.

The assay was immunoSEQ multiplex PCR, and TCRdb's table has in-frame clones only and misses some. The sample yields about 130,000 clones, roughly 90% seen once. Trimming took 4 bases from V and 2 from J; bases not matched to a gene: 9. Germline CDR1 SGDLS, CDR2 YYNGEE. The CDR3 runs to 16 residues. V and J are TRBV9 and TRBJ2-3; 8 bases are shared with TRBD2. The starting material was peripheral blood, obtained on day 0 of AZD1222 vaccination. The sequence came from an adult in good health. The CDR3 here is CASSPTTSGPTDTQYF. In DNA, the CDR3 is TGTGCCAGCAGCCCGACTACTAGCGGCCCCACAGATACGCAGTATTTT. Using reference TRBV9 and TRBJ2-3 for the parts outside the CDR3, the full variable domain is DSGVTQTPKHLITATGQRVTLRCSPRSGDLSVYWYQQSLDQGLQFLIQYYNGEERAKGNILERFSAQQFPDLHSELNLSSLELGDSALYFCASSPTTSGPTDTQYFGPGTRLTVL.